This passage covers 23 T cell receptor beta chains from one sample sequenced in a study of T cells after yellow fever vaccination. TCRdb re-called the 5' RACE reads with MiXCR, one entry per CDR3 protein. Seen here are some 560,000 distinct CDR3 sequences, less than 20% observed once, and the top ten hold around 15%. Sequencing used PBMCs, obtained 15 days after the yellow fever booster vaccination. The receptor source for this set is a man aged 30 to 39 who received the YFV17D yellow fever vaccine.

The rearrangement links TRBV10-3 to TRBJ2-3; D is perhaps TRBD2 (5 bases). The germline gives CDR1 ENHRY, CDR2 SYGVKD. Trimming stripped 0 bases from V and 1 base from J, with 14 bases between. CDR3 size: 17 residues. The DNA for the CDR3 is TGTGCCATCAGTGAGTCGAGGGCGGCAACTGGCACAGATACGCAGTATTTT. Translation: CAISESRAATGTDTQYF.

This clonotype came up a few times. V usage is TRBV20-1 and J usage is TRBJ2-7, with a tentative D call TRBD1 (5 bases). The CDR3 loop spans 13 amino acids. Looked up from germline, CDR1 is DFQATT and CDR2 is SNEGSKA (reference sequence). Trimming took 4 bases from V and 6 from J, leaving 16 bases between them. The CDR3 nucleotides are TGCAGTGCTACGCAGGGCAGTCCTGGCGAGCAGTACTTC. Translating it yields CSATQGSPGEQYF.

This clonotype was recorded a few times. The V call is TRBV7-9, the J call TRBJ2-7, with D maybe TRBD2 (6 bases). In germline, CDR1 is SEHNR, CDR2 FQNEAQ (reference sequence). The CDR3 loop spans 15 amino acids. Trimming stripped 6 bases from V and 4 bases from J, with 19 bases between. The CDR3: CASRRLSGAGYEQYF. As DNA, the CDR3 is TGTGCCAGCAGACGTCTTAGCGGCGCCGGGTACGAGCAGTACTTC.

This clonotype was detected a few times. In DNA, the CDR3 is TGTGCCATCACAGCAGACAGGGGCACCTACGAGCAGTACTTC. Residues: CAITADRGTYEQYF. This chain uses TRBV10-3 with TRBJ2-7; 8 nucleotides line up with TRBD1. This CDR3 region has 14 residues. CDR1 ENHRY and CDR2 SYGVKD come from the germline V gene. V shed 7 bases, J shed 2 bases, and the junction held 7 bases outside the gene matches.

The chain is built from TRBV9 and TRBJ2-1; TRBD2 aligns across 10 bases. The germline CDR1 and CDR2 sequences are SGDLS and YYNGEE. The CDR3 is 15 amino acids. V gave up 4 bases and J gave up 2 bases; unmatched junction bases: 3. The CDR3 sequence: CASSTSGNPYNEQFF. The CDR3, as DNA: TGTGCCAGCAGCACTAGCGGGAACCCCTACAATGAGCAGTTCTTC.

This clonotype was picked up one time. CDR3 DNA sequence: TGTGCCAGCAGGAATGGACTAGGGGGCAATGAGCAGTTCTTC. It yields the protein CASRNGLGGNEQFF. The V call is TRBV7-2, the J call TRBJ2-1, with D maybe TRBD2 (7 bases). This CDR3 region has 14 residues. V dropped 6 bases and J dropped 6 bases, with 15 bases sitting between them. Germline values: CDR1 SGHTA, CDR2 FQGNSA.

J is TRBJ2-5 and V is TRBV6-5; 12 nucleotides agree with TRBD2. In germline, CDR1 is MNHEY, CDR2 SVGAGI. Trimming took 0 bases from V and 14 from J; bases not matched to a gene: 7. CDR3 length: 14 residues. The CDR3 spells CASSYSTTSGRYYF. CDR3 DNA: TGTGCCAGCAGTTACTCGACAACTAGCGGGAGGTATTACTTC.

The chain employs TRBV7-9 and TRBJ2-5; TRBD1 aligns across 8 bases. The junction had 10 bases not matched to a gene; V was cut back by 10 bases and J by 0 bases. The CDR3 contains 15 residues. Germline CDR1 reads SEHNR; CDR2 reads FQNEAQ (reference sequence). The CDR3 sequence is CAIRGQGPYQETQYF. In DNA, the CDR3 is TGTGCCATCAGAGGACAGGGCCCGTACCAAGAGACCCAGTACTTC.

Regarding this clonotype: One end of the junction fails to match germline, which may point to a read error. V and J are TRBV4-3 and TRBJ2-1; 7 positions agree with TRBD2. This CDR3 has 14 amino acids. Germline CDR1 LGHNA, CDR2 YSLEER. CDR3 nucleotide sequence: TGCGCCAGCAGCCAAGAGGCGGGAGCCTCTGAGGAGTTCTTC. This translates into CASSQEAGASEEFF.

This clonotype was recorded a few times. Given a much more abundant clone one base away, this may be a read error. The chain links TRBV13 to TRBJ2-3, with D unresolved. This CDR3 region has 12 residues. V was pared by 4 bases and J by 0 bases, with 2 bases between. CDR1 is PRHDT and CDR2 is FYEKMQ in the germline V gene (reference sequence). The CDR3 sequence is CASSWSTDTQYF. The CDR3 region has the DNA TGTGCCAGCAGCTGGAGCACAGATACGCAGTATTTT. Variable domain in full (rest from reference TRBV13 and TRBJ2-3): AAGVIQSPRHLIKEKRETATLKCYPIPRHDTVYWYQQGPGQDPQFLISFYEKMQSDKGSIPDRFSAQQFSDYHSELNMSSLELGDSALYFCASSWSTDTQYFGPGTRLTVL.

The chain uses TRBV12-3 or TRBV12-4 and TRBJ2-3, with D unresolved. Deletions cut 6 bases from V and 4 bases from J, with 11 bases between. This CDR3 contains 13 residues. As DNA, the CDR3 is TGTGCCAGCAGAATCTCTATTGCAGATACGCAGTATTTT. It specifies CASRISIADTQYF.

This clonotype was seen only a few times. J is TRBJ2-5 and V is TRBV3-1; D gene unclear. Trimming removed 7 bases at V and 4 bases at J, with 16 bases between. The germline gives CDR1 LGHDT, CDR2 YNNKEL (reference sequence). The CDR3 is 14 amino acids. In DNA, the CDR3 is TGTGCCAGCAAGGATGGTCTATGGGGAGAGACCCAGTACTTC. Translation gives CASKDGLWGETQYF.

This clonotype was recorded a few times. The rearrangement links TRBV7-9 to TRBJ1-2; D not certain. Per the germline V gene, CDR1 is SEHNR and CDR2 is FQNEAQ (reference sequence). This CDR3 is built from 12 residues. Trimming left V 1 base short and J 8 bases short, with 8 bases between. In DNA, the CDR3 is TGTGCCAGCAGCTTAGATAGGGTCGGCTACACCTTC. Protein sequence: CASSLDRVGYTF.

This sequence joins TRBV28 and TRBJ1-1, with D possibly being TRBD1 (6 bases). The germline V and J ends were trimmed by 7 bases and 2 bases, with 14 bases remaining between them. Germline-derived CDR1 and CDR2 are MDHEN and SYDVKM. This CDR3 region has 14 residues. Here the CDR3 reads CASTQRQANTEAFF. The CDR3 bases are TGTGCCAGCACTCAGAGACAGGCCAACACTGAAGCTTTCTTT.

V and J are TRBV29-1 and TRBJ2-1; 7 bases line up with TRBD1. Trimming at V came to 6 bases and at J to 9 bases, leaving 11 bases not matched to a gene. In germline, CDR1 is SQVTM, CDR2 ANQGSEA. The CDR3 is 13 residues long. CDR3 loop: CSVKVRQGSEQFF. CDR3 bases: TGCAGCGTCAAAGTGAGACAGGGAAGTGAGCAGTTCTTC.

This chain links TRBV4-3 with TRBJ2-7, with D hard to call. The CDR3 contains 14 residues. CDR1 LGHNA and CDR2 YSLEER come from the germline V gene. V was cut by 0 bases and J by 2 bases, with 8 bases left in between. CDR3 protein: CASSQDLETYEQYF. The DNA of the CDR3 is TGCGCCAGCAGCCAAGACCTGGAGACCTACGAGCAGTACTTC.

The chain couples TRBV20-1 to TRBJ1-1; a possible D gene is TRBD1 (6 bases). The V end was cut by 5 bases, the J end by 5 bases, with 15 bases between. The CDR3 has 13 amino acids. CDR1 DFQATT and CDR2 SNEGSKA come from the germline V gene (reference sequence). The CDR3 reads CSASLGGGTEAFF. CDR3 DNA: TGCAGTGCTTCGTTAGGGGGTGGTACTGAAGCTTTCTTT.

This clonotype was found a few times. The rearrangement links TRBV12-3 or TRBV12-4 to TRBJ2-1, with 14 bases identical to TRBD2. The CDR3 covers 15 residues. Trimming took 6 bases from V and 13 from J; bases not matched to a gene: 11. In DNA, the CDR3 is TGTGCCAGCAGCAGAGGGACTAGCGGGAGTTGGGAACAGTTCTTC. This encodes CASSRGTSGSWEQFF.

This clonotype was seen a handful of times. This chain links TRBV5-5 with TRBJ2-2; D may be TRBD2 (5 bases). Germline CDR1 reads SGHKS; CDR2 reads YYEKEE (reference sequence). The V end was cut by 4 bases, the J end by 7 bases, with 17 bases between. The CDR3 runs 15 residues. For the CDR3, the DNA is TGTGCCAGCAGCACAGACGGACGGGGTTTCGGGGAGCTGTTTTTT. Protein product: CASSTDGRGFGELFF.

The chain employs TRBV2 and TRBJ2-2; 8 bases agree with TRBD1. Unmatched junction bases numbered 1, after V lost 6 bases and J lost 4 bases. CDR1 is SNHLY, CDR2 FYNNEI, per germline. The CDR3 runs 13 residues. CDR3 residues: CASRQGATGELFF. The CDR3 DNA sequence: TGTGCCAGCAGGCAGGGGGCCACCGGGGAGCTGTTTTTT.

This clonotype was detected only a few times. The chain combines TRBV12-3 or TRBV12-4 with TRBJ1-1, with D possibly matching TRBD1 (5 bases). Between the trimmed V and J ends, which lost 11 bases and 4 bases, there was a span of 14 bases. This CDR3 is 12 amino acids long. CDR3 residues: CAGQGEGTEAFF. The CDR3 nucleotides read TGTGCCGGGCAGGGTGAAGGCACTGAAGCTTTCTTT.

This chain joins TRBV29-1 and TRBJ1-2; tentative D call: TRBD1 (6 bases). The germline V and J ends were trimmed by 3 bases and 12 bases, with 14 bases remaining between them. Germline assignment: CDR1 SQVTM and CDR2 ANQGSEA. CDR3 length equals 11 residues. The CDR3 spells CSVEEQGSDTF. In DNA form, the CDR3 reads TGCAGCGTTGAGGAGCAGGGGAGTGACACCTTC.

V gene TRBV28 combines with J gene TRBJ2-1; no firm D call. This CDR3 has 13 residues. Trimming shortened V by 7 bases and J by 8 bases, and 15 bases separated the two germline ends. Germline V gives CDR1 MDHEN, CDR2 SYDVKM. The CDR3, as DNA: TGTGCCAGCAAAGCCTCCTCTTACGATGAGCAGTTCTTC. It specifies CASKASSYDEQFF.